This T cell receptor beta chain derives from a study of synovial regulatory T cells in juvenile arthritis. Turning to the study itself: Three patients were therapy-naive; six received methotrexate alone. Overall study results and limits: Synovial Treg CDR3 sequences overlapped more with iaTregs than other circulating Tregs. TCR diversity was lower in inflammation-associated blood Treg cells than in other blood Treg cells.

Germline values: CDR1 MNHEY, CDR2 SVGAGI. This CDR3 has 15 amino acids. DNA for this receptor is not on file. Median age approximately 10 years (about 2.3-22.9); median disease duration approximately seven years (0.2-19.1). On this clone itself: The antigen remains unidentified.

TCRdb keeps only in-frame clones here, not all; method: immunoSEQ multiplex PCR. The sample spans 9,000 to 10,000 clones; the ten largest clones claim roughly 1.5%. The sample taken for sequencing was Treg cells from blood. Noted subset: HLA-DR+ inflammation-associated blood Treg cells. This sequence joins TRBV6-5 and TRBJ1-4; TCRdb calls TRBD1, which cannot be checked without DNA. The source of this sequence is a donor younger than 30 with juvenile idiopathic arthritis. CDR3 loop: CASSYAGTGKEKLFF.